Detailed here is one TCR beta chain. Its antigen is still unknown. Clones were sequenced by immunoSEQ multiplex PCR, and TCRdb holds only the in-frame ones, with some missing. This table lists over 7,500 clones. Median disease duration was approximately 7 years, range 0.2-19.1. The data belong to a study of synovial regulatory T cells in juvenile arthritis. Findings and caveats of the study: iaTreg TCR repertoires were largely private across patients and partially overlapped synovial Teff and blood CPL. CDR3 overlap with synovial Tregs was higher for iaTregs than other blood Tregs. Inflammation-associated Treg cells in blood had less TCR diversity than the remaining blood Treg cells.

The CDR3 is 13 residues long. The DNA sequence is not available. Germline loops: CDR1 GTSNPN, CDR2 SVGIG (reference sequence). The rearrangement links TRBV30 to TRBJ1-1. The sample consisted of Treg cells from blood. As to subset: remaining (HLA-DR-negative) circulating blood Treg cells. This receptor was taken from a donor aged 2-35 years with juvenile idiopathic arthritis. The CDR3 here is CAWITGGDFGAFF. The full variable domain, completed using reference TRBV30 and TRBJ1-1, is SQTIHQWPATLVQPVGSPLSLECTVEGTSNPNLYWYRQAAGRGLQLLFYSVGIGQISSEVPQNLSASRPQDRQFILSSKKLLLSDSGFYLCAWITGGDFGAFFGQGTRLTVV.